The count of the clone carrying this T cell receptor (beta chain) is one. The entry originates in a study of blood T cell repertoires in COVID-19. Clinical history reported by participants formed the basis on which cohorts were assigned. The CDR3 is made up of 13 amino acids. How the authors handled the data: Reference gene primer amplification in the assay estimated nucleated cell counts. Measured with immunoSEQ multiplex PCR; TCRdb has only the in-frame clones, and not every one. D and trimming come from the DNA, and the V and J calls and clone size come from that table. The sample consists of some 190,000 clones, around 84% of them appearing once.

The receptor was isolated from a woman aged 25 to 45 who had recovered from COVID-19. The sequenced sample was PBMCs or T cells enriched from blood (not recorded which). The V and J genes are TRBV21-1 and TRBJ1-1; the D call of TRBD1 is as the table states it, not checked on the DNA. TRBV21-1 is classified as a pseudogene. DNA for the CDR3: TGTGCCAGCAGCACACAACAGGGAGCCGAAGCTTTCTTT. The encoded protein is CASSTQQGAEAFF.